One T cell receptor beta chain is described in this entry. The antigen is not known. The sample is drawn from a study of T cell repertoires in cytomegalovirus infection. Study information: Well-studied HLA-B-restricted CMV epitopes were used in the study alongside recently identified HLA-C-restricted ones.

Findings of the study overall: Clonotypes of TCR beta that were HLA-C-restricted and CMV-specific dominated the ex vivo response. Frequencies of public TCR beta families were cumulated, and this identified carriers of CMV plus the relevant HLA.

Trimming removed 5 bases from V and 0 bases from J, with 16 bases in between. The CDR3 extends over 16 amino acids. TCRdb re-derived calls from the reads in MiXCR, one entry per CDR3 protein. The repertoire holds around 300,000 distinct CDR3 sequences, with under 25% as singletons. The source of this sequence is a human donor in good health (CMV status not recorded). Some clones in this sample may be carry-over from other donors' samples. The chain employs TRBV12-3 or TRBV12-4 and TRBJ1-2, with D possibly matching TRBD1 (6 bases). The sample in question was cultured PBMCs, obtained from culture after CMV antigen stimulation. The CDR3 here is CASSVPRGGPNYGYTF. CDR3 coding DNA: TGTGCCAGCAGTGTCCCCCGAGGGGGTCCTAACTATGGCTACACCTTC.